What follows are 12 T cell receptor beta chains derived from one specimen sequenced in a study of blood T cell repertoires in COVID-19. The data were produced by immunoSEQ multiplex PCR, yet TCRdb's version contains in-frame clones alone and is incomplete. The data contain over 300,000 clones, approximately 88% of them singletons. Sample: PBMCs or T cells enriched from blood (not recorded which). All receptors derive from a woman aged 25-40 years with acute COVID-19.

This clone was counted a single time. The CDR3 spells CASSLGAGIKTEAFF. The CDR3 coding sequence is TGCGCCAGCAGCTTGGGGGCAGGTATTAAGACTGAAGCTTTCTTT. The chain combines TRBV5-1 with TRBJ1-1; no firm D call. The CDR3 has 15 amino acids. Germline CDR1 reads SGHRS; CDR2 reads YFSETQ. V lost 0 bases, J lost 5 bases, and 14 bases lay in between.

The gene calls are TRBV27 and TRBJ2-7, with 7 bases lining up with TRBD1. The ends lost 5 bases at V and 1 base at J; junction bases unmatched: 5. Germline values: CDR1 MNHEY, CDR2 SMNVEV (reference sequence). CDR3 size: 14 residues. CDR3 nucleotide sequence: TGTGCCAGCAGTCGACAGGGTAATTCCTACGAGCAGTACTTC. As protein: CASSRQGNSYEQYF.

The genes are TRBV2 and TRBJ1-2; TRBD1 matches 7 bases. With 6 bases clipped from V and 3 bases from J, the junction kept 7 bases outside the gene matches. This CDR3 spans 14 amino acids. Germline-derived CDR1 and CDR2 are SNHLY and FYNNEI. CDR3 nucleotides: TGTGCCAGCAGCCCCCACAGGGGTGACTATGGCTACACCTTC. This translates into CASSPHRGDYGYTF.

The chain uses TRBV27 and TRBJ1-1; tentatively, D is TRBD1 (6 bases). The CDR3 consists of 13 residues. V was pared by 2 bases and J by 6 bases, with 10 bases between. Germline CDR1 reads MNHEY; CDR2 reads SMNVEV (reference sequence). In DNA, the CDR3 is TGTGCCAGCAGTTTAAGGGGGTTCTCTGAAGCTTTCTTT. Protein product: CASSLRGFSEAFF.

This clone was found many times. This chain joins TRBV20-1 and TRBJ1-2; possibly TRBD1 for D (6 bases). The germline V and J ends were trimmed by 2 bases and 10 bases, with 11 bases remaining between them. The CDR3 loop spans 11 amino acids. Germline CDR1 is DFQATT and CDR2 is SNEGSKA (reference sequence). The CDR3 DNA follows: TGCAGTGCTAGAACCGGGACACTCTACACCTTC. Translating it yields CSARTGTLYTF.

This sequence joins TRBV9 and TRBJ2-2; D is undetermined. The CDR3 runs 16 residues. The V end was cut by 4 bases, the J end by 3 bases, with 16 bases between. CDR1 is SGDLS, CDR2 YYNGEE, per germline. CDR3 protein: CASSPQASPDTGELFF. CDR3 nucleotides: TGTGCCAGCAGCCCCCAGGCCAGCCCGGACACCGGGGAGCTGTTTTTT.

The rearrangement joins TRBV7-2 to TRBJ1-5; D unresolved. The CDR3 loop spans 15 amino acids. Germline V CDR1 and CDR2: SGHTA, FQGNSA. V lost 5 bases and J 3 bases, leaving 14 bases between the germline ends. CDR3 protein: CASSPARGFNQPQHF. The CDR3, as DNA: TGTGCCAGCAGCCCCGCTCGAGGCTTCAATCAGCCCCAGCATTTT.

This clone was found once. This chain connects TRBV15 to TRBJ2-1; 9 nucleotides match TRBD1. The J segment lost 7 bases and the V segment lost 8 bases, leaving 9 bases of the junction unmatched. CDR1 and CDR2 from the germline V gene are LNHNV and YYDKDF (reference sequence). The CDR3 has 14 amino acids. CDR3 sequence (DNA): TGTGCCACCGCGCGGGACAGGGCGGTGAATGAGCAGTTCTTC. Encoded protein: CATARDRAVNEQFF.

The chain employs TRBV11-2 and TRBJ2-7; 10 positions match TRBD1. The CDR3 length is 14 residues. Germline loops: CDR1 SGHAT, CDR2 FQNNGV. Unmatched junction bases numbered 5, after V lost 4 bases and J lost 5 bases. The CDR3 nucleotides are TGTGCCAGCAGCTCGTCCGGGACAGGGGACGAGCAGTACTTC. This translates into CASSSSGTGDEQYF.

The chain joins TRBV2 to TRBJ2-5, with 9 bases fitting TRBD1. Germline V gene data show CDR1 as SNHLY and CDR2 as FYNNEI. The CDR3 is made up of 15 amino acids. The J segment lost 7 bases and the V segment lost 5 bases, leaving 11 bases of the junction unmatched. The CDR3 sequence is CASSSTGGSGGTQYF. CDR3 in DNA: TGTGCCAGCAGTTCAACAGGGGGCAGTGGAGGGACCCAGTACTTC.

The chain carries TRBV11-2 and TRBJ2-7; the match to TRBD1 covers 11 bases. Germline trimming cut 2 bases from V and 7 bases from J; bases unmatched to any gene: 7. The germline V gene encodes CDR1 SGHAT and CDR2 FQNNGV. The CDR3 length is 15 residues. Here the CDR3 DNA reads TGTGCCAGCAGCTTACCCGGGACAGGGGGTAGAGAGCAGTACTTC. Its protein is CASSLPGTGGREQYF.

V usage is TRBV2 and J usage is TRBJ1-5, with 7 bases aligning to TRBD1. The V and J ends lost 2 bases and 6 bases, in that order; junction bases with no gene match: 7. Germline assignment: CDR1 SNHLY and CDR2 FYNNEI. This CDR3 spans 15 amino acids. The CDR3 region is CASSERDRVGQPQHF. The CDR3 DNA follows: TGTGCCAGCAGTGAACGTGACAGGGTTGGTCAGCCCCAGCATTTT.